This T cell receptor beta chain was sequenced in a study of T cell repertoires in cytomegalovirus infection. Background on the study: CMV infection plus the matching HLA type was flagged by public TCR beta signatures.

Trimming removed 1 base at V and 0 bases at J, with 4 bases between. CDR3 size: 14 residues. Turning to this clonotype: What it recognizes is unknown.

General study points: HLA-C-restricted, CMV-specific TCR beta clonotypes were dominant ex vivo. Cumulative public TCR beta family frequency identified CMV carriers with the relevant HLA.

TCRdb itself ran the reads through MiXCR, one entry per CDR3 protein. Among 150,000 to 200,000 distinct CDR3 sequences listed, about 28% were seen once. This chain connects TRBV12-3 or TRBV12-4 to TRBJ1-3; D is uncertain. Sequencing used PBMCs. The clonotype was recovered from a human donor in good health (CMV status not recorded). Some clones in this sample may be carry-over from other donors' samples. The CDR3 protein is CASSLGHSGNTIYF. The CDR3 nucleotides are TGTGCCAGCAGTTTAGGGCACTCTGGAAACACCATATATTTT.